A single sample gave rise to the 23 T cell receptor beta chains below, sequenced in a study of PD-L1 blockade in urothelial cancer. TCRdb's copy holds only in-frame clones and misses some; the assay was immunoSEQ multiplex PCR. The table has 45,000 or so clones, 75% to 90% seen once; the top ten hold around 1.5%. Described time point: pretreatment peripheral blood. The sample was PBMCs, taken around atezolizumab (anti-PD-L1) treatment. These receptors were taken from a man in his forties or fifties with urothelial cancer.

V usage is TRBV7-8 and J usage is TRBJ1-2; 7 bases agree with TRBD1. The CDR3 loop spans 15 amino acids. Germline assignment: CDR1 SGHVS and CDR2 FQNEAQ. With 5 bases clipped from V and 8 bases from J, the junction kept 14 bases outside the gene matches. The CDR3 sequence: CASSRMSQGVEGYTF. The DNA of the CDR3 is TGTGCCAGCAGCCGGATGTCTCAGGGGGTGGAGGGCTACACCTTC.

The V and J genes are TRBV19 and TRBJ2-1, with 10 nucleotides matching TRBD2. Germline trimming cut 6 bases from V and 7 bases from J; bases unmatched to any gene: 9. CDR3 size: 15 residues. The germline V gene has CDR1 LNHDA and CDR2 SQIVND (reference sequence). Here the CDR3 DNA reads TGTGCCAGTAGGCAAAGCGGGGGGGCATGGAATGAGCAGTTCTTC. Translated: CASRQSGGAWNEQFF.

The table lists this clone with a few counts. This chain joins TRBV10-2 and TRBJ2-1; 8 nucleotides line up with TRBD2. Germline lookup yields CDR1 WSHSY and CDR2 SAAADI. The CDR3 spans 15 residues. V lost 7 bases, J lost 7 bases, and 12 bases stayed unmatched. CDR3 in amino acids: CASNIAGNSRNEQFF. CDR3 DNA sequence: TGCGCCAGCAATATAGCGGGAAATTCTAGGAATGAGCAGTTCTTC.

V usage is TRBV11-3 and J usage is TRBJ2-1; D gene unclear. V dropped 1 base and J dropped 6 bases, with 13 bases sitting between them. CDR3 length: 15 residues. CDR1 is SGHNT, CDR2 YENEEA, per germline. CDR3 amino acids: CASSLGGGASNEQFF. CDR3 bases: TGTGCCAGCAGCTTAGGTGGCGGTGCGAGCAATGAGCAGTTCTTC.

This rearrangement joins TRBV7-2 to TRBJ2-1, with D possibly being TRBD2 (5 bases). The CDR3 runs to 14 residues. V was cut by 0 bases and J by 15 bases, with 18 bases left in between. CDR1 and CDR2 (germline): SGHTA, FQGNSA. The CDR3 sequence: CASSLASSGSLWFF. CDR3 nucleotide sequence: TGTGCCAGCAGCTTAGCTTCCTCGGGGAGTCTATGGTTCTTC. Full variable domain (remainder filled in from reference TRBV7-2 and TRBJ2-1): GAGVSQSPSNKVTEKGKDVELRCDPISGHTALYWYRQSLGQGLEFLIYFQGNSAPDKSGLPSDRFSAERTGGSVSTLTIQRTQQEDSAVYLCASSLASSGSLWFFGPGTRLTVL.

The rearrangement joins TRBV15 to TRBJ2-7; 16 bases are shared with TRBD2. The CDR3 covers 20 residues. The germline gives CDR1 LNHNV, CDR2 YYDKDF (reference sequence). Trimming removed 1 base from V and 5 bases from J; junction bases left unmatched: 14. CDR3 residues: CATSRVGSGTSGGAVNEQYV. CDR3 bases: TGTGCCACCAGCAGAGTAGGATCCGGGACTAGCGGGGGGGCGGTAAACGAGCAGTACGTC.

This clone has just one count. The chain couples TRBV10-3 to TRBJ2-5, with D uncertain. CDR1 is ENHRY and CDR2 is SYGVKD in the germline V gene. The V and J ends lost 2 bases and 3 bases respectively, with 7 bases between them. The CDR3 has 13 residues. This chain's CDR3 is CAISETAEETQYF. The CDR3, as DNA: TGTGCCATCAGTGAGACCGCGGAAGAGACCCAGTACTTC.

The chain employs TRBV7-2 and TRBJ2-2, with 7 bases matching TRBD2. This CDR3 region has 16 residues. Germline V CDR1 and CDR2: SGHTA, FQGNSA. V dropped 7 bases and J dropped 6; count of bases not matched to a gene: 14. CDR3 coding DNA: TGTGCCAGCACCTTCCAGCCGGGGGGAGTCGCCGGGGAGCTGTTTTTT. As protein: CASTFQPGGVAGELFF.

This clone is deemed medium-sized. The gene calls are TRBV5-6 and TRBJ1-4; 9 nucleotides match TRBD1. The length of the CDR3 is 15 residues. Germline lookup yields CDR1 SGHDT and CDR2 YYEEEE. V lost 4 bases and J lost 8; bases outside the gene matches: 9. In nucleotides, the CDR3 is TGTGCCAGCAGCCCGGACAGGGGATGGAGGGAAAAACTGTTTTTT. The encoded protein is CASSPDRGWREKLFF.

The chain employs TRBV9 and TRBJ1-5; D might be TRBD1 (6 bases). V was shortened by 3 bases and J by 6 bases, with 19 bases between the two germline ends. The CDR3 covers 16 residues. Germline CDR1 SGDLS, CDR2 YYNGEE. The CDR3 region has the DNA TGTGCCAGCAGCGAGGGGGGAGGGGGGTCTACTCAGCCCCAGCATTTT. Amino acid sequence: CASSEGGGGSTQPQHF.

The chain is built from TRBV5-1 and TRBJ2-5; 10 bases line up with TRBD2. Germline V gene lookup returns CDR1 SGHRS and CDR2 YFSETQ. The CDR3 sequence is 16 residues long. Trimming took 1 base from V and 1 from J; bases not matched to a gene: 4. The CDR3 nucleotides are TGCGCCAGCAGCTTGAGGGCTAGCGGGAGCCAAGAGACCCAGTACTTC. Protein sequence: CASSLRASGSQETQYF.

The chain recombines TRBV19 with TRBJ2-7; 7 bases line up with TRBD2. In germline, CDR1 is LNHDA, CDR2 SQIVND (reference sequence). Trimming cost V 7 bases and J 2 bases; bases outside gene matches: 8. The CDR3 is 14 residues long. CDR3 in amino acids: CASTSSGTPYEQYF. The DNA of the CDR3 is TGTGCCAGTACGTCGAGCGGGACTCCCTACGAGCAGTACTTC.

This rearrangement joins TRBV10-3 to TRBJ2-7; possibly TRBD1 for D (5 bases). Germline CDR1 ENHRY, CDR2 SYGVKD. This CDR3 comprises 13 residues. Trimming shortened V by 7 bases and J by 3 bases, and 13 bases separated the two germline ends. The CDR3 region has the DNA TGTGCCATCAAGGCTGGAACAGGCTACGAGCAGTACTTC. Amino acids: CAIKAGTGYEQYF.

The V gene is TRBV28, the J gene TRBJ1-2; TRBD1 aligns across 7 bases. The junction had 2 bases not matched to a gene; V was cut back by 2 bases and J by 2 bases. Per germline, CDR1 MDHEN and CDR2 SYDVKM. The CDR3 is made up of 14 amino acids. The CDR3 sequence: CASSLDRVNYGYTF. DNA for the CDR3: TGTGCCAGCAGTTTAGACAGGGTAAACTATGGCTACACCTTC.

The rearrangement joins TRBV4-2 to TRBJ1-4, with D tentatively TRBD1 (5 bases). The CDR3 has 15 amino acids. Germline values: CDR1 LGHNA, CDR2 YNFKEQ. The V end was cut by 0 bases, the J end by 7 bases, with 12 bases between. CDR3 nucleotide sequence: TGTGCCAGCAGCCAAGACAGGGCTCTGGGTGAAAAACTGTTTTTT. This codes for CASSQDRALGEKLFF.

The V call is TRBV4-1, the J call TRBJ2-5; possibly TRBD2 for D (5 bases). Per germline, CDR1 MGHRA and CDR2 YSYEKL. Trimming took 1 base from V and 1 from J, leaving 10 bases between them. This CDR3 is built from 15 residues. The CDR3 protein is CASSQVRLAQETQYF. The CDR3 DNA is TGCGCCAGCAGCCAAGTCCGGCTAGCCCAAGAGACCCAGTACTTC.

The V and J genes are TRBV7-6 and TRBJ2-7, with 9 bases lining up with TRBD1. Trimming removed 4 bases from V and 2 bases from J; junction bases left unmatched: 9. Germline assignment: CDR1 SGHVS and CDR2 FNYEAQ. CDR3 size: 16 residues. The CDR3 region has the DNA TGTGCCAGCAGCTCGTTGTCCGGGACAGGGACCTACGAGCAGTACTTC. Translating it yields CASSSLSGTGTYEQYF.

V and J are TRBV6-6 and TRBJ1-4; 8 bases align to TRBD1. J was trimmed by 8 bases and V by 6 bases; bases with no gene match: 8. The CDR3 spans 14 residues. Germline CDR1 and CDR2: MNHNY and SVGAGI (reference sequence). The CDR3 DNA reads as TGTGCCAGCAGAGTTGGGACAGGAGGGGAAAAACTGTTTTTT. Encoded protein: CASRVGTGGEKLFF.

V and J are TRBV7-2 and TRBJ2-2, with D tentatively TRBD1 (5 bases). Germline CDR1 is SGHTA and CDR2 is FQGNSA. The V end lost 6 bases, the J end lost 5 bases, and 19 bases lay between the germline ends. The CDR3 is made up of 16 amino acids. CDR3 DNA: TGTGCCAGCAGGGTTTCAGGGCAGGGCAGGACCGGGGAGCTGTTTTTT. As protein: CASRVSGQGRTGELFF.

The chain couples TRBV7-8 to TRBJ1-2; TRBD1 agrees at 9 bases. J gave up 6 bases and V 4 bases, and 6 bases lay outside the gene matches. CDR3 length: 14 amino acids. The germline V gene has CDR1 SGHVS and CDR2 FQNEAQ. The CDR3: CASSYTGGADGYTF. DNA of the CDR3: TGTGCCAGCAGCTATACAGGGGGCGCGGATGGCTACACCTTC.

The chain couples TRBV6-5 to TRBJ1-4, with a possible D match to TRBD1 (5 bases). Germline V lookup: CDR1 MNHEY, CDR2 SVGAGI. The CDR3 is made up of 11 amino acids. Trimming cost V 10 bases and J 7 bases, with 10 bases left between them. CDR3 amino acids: CATLGGEKLFF. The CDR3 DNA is TGTGCCACCCTGGGGGGTGAAAAACTGTTTTTT.

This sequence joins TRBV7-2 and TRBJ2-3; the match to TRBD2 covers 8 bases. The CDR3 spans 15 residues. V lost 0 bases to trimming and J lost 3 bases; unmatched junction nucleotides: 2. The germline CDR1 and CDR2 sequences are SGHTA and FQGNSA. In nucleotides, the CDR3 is TGTGCCAGCAGCTTAGCTAGCGGGGCAACAGATACGCAGTATTTT. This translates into CASSLASGATDTQYF.

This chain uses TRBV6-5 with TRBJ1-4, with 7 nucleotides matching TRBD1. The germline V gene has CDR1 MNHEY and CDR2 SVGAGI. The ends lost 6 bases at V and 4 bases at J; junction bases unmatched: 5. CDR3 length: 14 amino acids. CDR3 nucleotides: TGTGCCAGCAGACTACAGGGGTTTAATGAAAAACTGTTTTTT. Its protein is CASRLQGFNEKLFF.